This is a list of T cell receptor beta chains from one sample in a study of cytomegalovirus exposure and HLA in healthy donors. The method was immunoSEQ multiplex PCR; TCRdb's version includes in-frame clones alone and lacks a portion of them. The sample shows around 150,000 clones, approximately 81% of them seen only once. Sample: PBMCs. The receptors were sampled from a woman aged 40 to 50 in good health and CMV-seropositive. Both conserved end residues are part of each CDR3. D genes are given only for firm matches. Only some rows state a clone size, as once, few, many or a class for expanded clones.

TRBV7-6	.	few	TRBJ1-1	CASSRGTSSEAFF	TGTGCCAGCAGCCGAGGGACATCGTCAGAAGCTTTCTTT
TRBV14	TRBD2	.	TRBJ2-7	CASSQLLAGVHEQYF	TGTGCCAGCAGCCAGCTACTAGCGGGAGTCCACGAGCAGTACTTC
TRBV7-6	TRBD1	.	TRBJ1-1	CASSKEGIGGNTEAFF	TGTGCCAGCAGCAAAGAGGGGATAGGGGGCAATACTGAAGCTTTCTTT
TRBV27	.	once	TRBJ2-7	CASRVAARGLSYEQYF	TGTGCCAGCAGGGTGGCAGCACGGGGACTCTCCTACGAGCAGTACTTC
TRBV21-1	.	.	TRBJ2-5	CASSMLAGKQETQYF	TGTGCCAGCAGCATGTTAGCGGGGAAACAAGAGACCCAGTACTTC
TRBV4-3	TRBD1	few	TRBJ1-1	CASSQGQAPTEAFF	TGCGCCAGCAGCCAGGGACAGGCTCCCACTGAAGCTTTCTTT
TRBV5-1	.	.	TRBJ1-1	CASSLETTKNTEAFF	TGCGCCAGCAGCTTGGAGACAACGAAGAACACTGAAGCTTTCTTT
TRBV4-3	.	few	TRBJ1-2	CASSQDQWAGDGYTF	TGCGCCAGCAGCCAAGATCAATGGGCAGGGGATGGCTACACCTTC
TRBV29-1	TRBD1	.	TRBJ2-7	CSVGRGTGVGEQYF	TGCAGCGTTGGGAGGGGGACAGGGGTGGGCGAGCAGTACTTC
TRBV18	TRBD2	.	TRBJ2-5	CASSLSSGQETQYF	TGTGCCAGCTCACTGTCTAGCGGACAAGAGACCCAGTACTTC
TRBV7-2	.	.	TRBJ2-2	CASSLEGQRRTGELFF	TGTGCCAGCAGCTTAGAAGGACAGAGGAGGACCGGGGAGCTGTTTTTT